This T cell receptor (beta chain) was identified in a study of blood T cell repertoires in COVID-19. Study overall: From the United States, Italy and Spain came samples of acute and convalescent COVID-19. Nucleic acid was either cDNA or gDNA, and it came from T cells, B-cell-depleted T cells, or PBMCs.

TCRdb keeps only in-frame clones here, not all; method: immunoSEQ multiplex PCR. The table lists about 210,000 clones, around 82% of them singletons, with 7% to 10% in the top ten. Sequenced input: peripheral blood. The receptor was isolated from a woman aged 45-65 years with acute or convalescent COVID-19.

The CDR3 region is CSVSLTGGTQYF. CDR3 DNA sequence: TGCAGCGTCTCACTGACCGGGGGTACGCAGTATTTT. The rearrangement uses TRBV29-1 and TRBJ2-3; TRBD2 might be the D (6 bases). The CDR3 contains 12 residues. CDR1 SQVTM and CDR2 ANQGSEA come from the germline V gene. The V end lost 6 bases, the J end lost 8 bases, and 15 bases lay between the germline ends.